Below are 29 T cell receptor beta chains sequenced from a single sample in a study of T cell responses to AZD1222 COVID-19 vaccine. Assay used: immunoSEQ multiplex PCR; TCRdb lists only in-frame clones, some missing. This repertoire shows 100,000 or so clones, 88% found once; its top ten account for more than 9%. Sequenced material: peripheral blood, taken on day 0 of AZD1222 vaccination. The source is an adult in good health.

The V and J genes are TRBV7-9 and TRBJ1-1; maybe TRBD1 (5 bases). Germline assignment: CDR1 SEHNR and CDR2 FQNEAQ (reference sequence). Trimming removed 6 bases at V and 4 bases at J, with 15 bases between. The CDR3 covers 14 residues. The CDR3 bases are TGTGCCAGCAGGCTTGGGGGTGGGCCCACTGAAGCTTTCTTT. Translation gives CASRLGGGPTEAFF.

This rearrangement joins TRBV11-3 to TRBJ1-6; D gene uncertain. This CDR3 has 13 residues. V lost 4 bases and J lost 8, with 9 bases in between. The germline V gene has CDR1 SGHNT and CDR2 YENEEA. The DNA for the CDR3 is TGTGCCAGCAGCTCCCGGGCGGATTCACCCCTCCACTTT. Its protein is CASSSRADSPLHF.

CDR3 in DNA: TGTGCCAGCAGCTCGGGACTAGCGGGAGGTGTCCACGAGCAGTACTTC. Translating it yields CASSSGLAGGVHEQYF. The chain links TRBV11-2 to TRBJ2-7; 15 bases are a match to TRBD2. The ends lost 4 bases at V and 5 bases at J; junction bases unmatched: 6. Germline-derived CDR1 and CDR2 are SGHAT and FQNNGV. This CDR3 has 16 residues.

The chain carries TRBV27 and TRBJ2-3; D unclear. Germline V CDR1 and CDR2: MNHEY, SMNVEV (reference sequence). CDR3 size: 13 residues. The germline V and J ends were trimmed by 5 bases and 4 bases, with 10 bases remaining between them. Written as DNA, the CDR3 is TGTGCCAGCAGTGTCATGGGTGCAGATACGCAGTATTTT. It encodes CASSVMGADTQYF.

The chain is built from TRBV2 and TRBJ2-1; D gene uncertain. CDR1 and CDR2 (germline): SNHLY, FYNNEI. There are 15 residues in the CDR3. Trimming took 4 bases from V and 0 from J, leaving 10 bases between them. The CDR3 spells CASSGTDSSYNEQFF. The CDR3, as DNA: TGTGCCAGCAGTGGGACGGATAGCTCCTACAATGAGCAGTTCTTC. Using reference TRBV2 and TRBJ2-1 for the parts outside the CDR3, the full variable domain is EPEVTQTPSHQVTQMGQEVILRCVPISNHLYFYWYRQILGQKVEFLVSFYNNEISEKSEIFDDQFSVERPDGSNFTLKIRSTKLEDSAMYFCASSGTDSSYNEQFFGPGTRLTVL.

The J gene is TRBJ2-7, the V gene TRBV30; no definite D call. The CDR3 has 12 residues. V was trimmed by 0 bases and J by 1 base, leaving 4 bases between them. CDR1 and CDR2 from the germline V gene are GTSNPN and SVGIG (reference sequence). In nucleotides, the CDR3 is TGTGCCTGGAGTGTAATGTCCTACGAGCAGTACTTC. Protein product: CAWSVMSYEQYF. The whole variable domain, filled in from reference TRBV30 and TRBJ2-7, reads SQTIHQWPATLVQPVGSPLSLECTVEGTSNPNLYWYRQAAGRGLQLLFYSVGIGQISSEVPQNLSASRPQDRQFILSSKKLLLSDSGFYLCAWSVMSYEQYFGPGTRLTVT.

The CDR3 coding sequence is TGCGCCAGCAGCCCGGAGGGACTGGACATTCAGTACTTC. Its protein is CASSPEGLDIQYF. The chain is built from TRBV5-1 and TRBJ2-4, with D possibly being TRBD2 (6 bases). This CDR3 comprises 13 residues. V dropped 4 bases and J dropped 8 bases, with 13 bases sitting between them. Germline CDR1 reads SGHRS; CDR2 reads YFSETQ.

J is TRBJ2-1 and V is TRBV5-1; D unclear. CDR3 length: 13 amino acids. The ends were cut back, 5 bases at V and 5 bases at J, with 11 bases in the middle. CDR1 and CDR2 (germline): SGHRS, YFSETQ. CDR3 nucleotides: TGCGCCAGCAGGTCTCCGCCGGACAATGAGCAGTTCTTC. Its protein product is CASRSPPDNEQFF.

As regards this clone: The junction and the germline gene differ at one end; a read error may be behind it. The chain recombines TRBV19 with TRBJ2-3; 8 bases agree with TRBD2. This CDR3 region has 15 residues. Germline values: CDR1 LNHDA, CDR2 SQIVND (reference sequence). The DNA of the CDR3 is TGTGCCAGTAGTATGGTTAGAGCGGGAGCAGACACGCAGTATTTT. Its protein is CASSMVRAGADTQYF.

The V and J genes are TRBV28 and TRBJ2-1; perhaps TRBD2 as D (7 bases). Trimming removed 5 bases at V and 10 bases at J, with 18 bases between. There are 14 residues in the CDR3. Germline V gene lookup returns CDR1 MDHEN and CDR2 SYDVKM. The CDR3 protein is CASSPQGGGREQFF. The CDR3 DNA is TGTGCCAGCAGTCCGCAGGGAGGGGGAAGGGAGCAGTTCTTC.

In its sample, this clone was seen once. The V and J genes are TRBV27 and TRBJ2-7; TRBD2 matches at 8 bases. Germline V gene sequence: CDR1 MNHEY, CDR2 SMNVEV (reference sequence). The J segment lost 0 bases and the V segment lost 6 bases, leaving 7 bases of the junction unmatched. The CDR3 contains 15 residues. The CDR3 DNA is TGTGCCAGCAGAACCTTAGCGGGAACCTCCTACGAGCAGTACTTC. This codes for CASRTLAGTSYEQYF.

This chain joins TRBV28 and TRBJ2-7; 8 bases are a match to TRBD1. The V gene end was trimmed by 5 bases and the J gene end by 6 bases; junction bases not matched to a gene: 9. The CDR3 is made up of 14 amino acids. Germline loops: CDR1 MDHEN, CDR2 SYDVKM. The CDR3 protein is CASSLTGGTSEQYF. The CDR3 DNA follows: TGTGCCAGCAGTCTAACAGGGGGGACCTCCGAGCAGTACTTC. Using reference TRBV28 and TRBJ2-7 for the parts outside the CDR3, the full variable domain is DVKVTQSSRYLVKRTGEKVFLECVQDMDHENMFWYRQDPGLGLRLIYFSYDVKMKEKGDIPEGYSVSREKKERFSLILESASTNQTSMYLCASSLTGGTSEQYFGPGTRLTVT.

The chain has TRBV4-3 and TRBJ2-1; 8 bases align to TRBD2. With V trimmed by 0 bases and J by 2 bases, 12 bases remained unmatched. CDR3 length: 19 residues. The germline V gene has CDR1 LGHNA and CDR2 YSLEER. The CDR3 spells CASSQDGPHGGVAYNEQFF. DNA for the CDR3: TGCGCCAGCAGCCAAGACGGCCCGCACGGGGGGGTTGCCTACAATGAGCAGTTCTTC.

V is TRBV6-5 and J is TRBJ2-2; D is perhaps TRBD2 (5 bases). Trimming removed 4 bases from V and 4 bases from J, with 13 bases in between. The CDR3 is made up of 15 amino acids. Germline lookup yields CDR1 MNHEY and CDR2 SVGAGI. The CDR3 is CASSSVGARTGELFF. The CDR3 nucleotides read TGTGCCAGCAGTTCAGTGGGAGCCCGCACCGGGGAGCTGTTTTTT.

The chain carries TRBV14 and TRBJ1-1; D ambiguous. Per germline, CDR1 SGHDN and CDR2 FVKESK. The V end lost 0 bases, the J end lost 0 bases, and 5 bases lay between the germline ends. The CDR3 sequence is 14 residues long. CDR3 sequence: CASSQDLMNTEAFF. The CDR3 coding sequence is TGTGCCAGCAGCCAAGATCTAATGAACACTGAAGCTTTCTTT.

This sequence joins TRBV28 and TRBJ1-1, with D hard to call. Trimming removed 7 bases from V and 6 bases from J, with 12 bases in between. CDR1 and CDR2 (germline): MDHEN, SYDVKM. The CDR3 is made up of 12 amino acids. The CDR3 bases are TGTGCCAGCACCCGAAACCGGGCTGAAGCTTTCTTT. It encodes CASTRNRAEAFF.

The genes are TRBV18 and TRBJ2-5; D unresolved. The germline CDR1 and CDR2 sequences are KGHSH and LQKENI. V lost 6 bases, J lost 3 bases, and 14 bases lay in between. This CDR3 contains 14 residues. The CDR3, as DNA: TGTGCCAGCTCCTCGTTATCAAGGGAAGAGACCCAGTACTTC. Its translation: CASSSLSREETQYF.

The sample holds a few counts of this clone. The genes are TRBV5-1 and TRBJ1-1; D call uncertain. Germline V gene lookup returns CDR1 SGHRS and CDR2 YFSETQ. V lost 1 base to trimming and J lost 4 bases, with 11 bases between them. The CDR3 is made up of 14 amino acids. CDR3 sequence reads: CASSLNPGSTEAFF. The CDR3 coding sequence is TGCGCCAGCAGCTTGAACCCGGGGAGCACTGAAGCTTTCTTT.

This chain uses TRBV10-3 with TRBJ2-2; 10 bases map to TRBD2. The length of the CDR3 is 16 residues. Trimming cost V 4 bases and J 2 bases; bases outside gene matches: 4. Germline values: CDR1 ENHRY, CDR2 SYGVKD. The DNA for the CDR3 is TGTGCCATCAGTGGGGGACTAGCGCCCAACACCGGGGAGCTGTTTTTT. As protein: CAISGGLAPNTGELFF.

The rearrangement links TRBV28 to TRBJ2-3; 8 bases agree with TRBD2. The CDR3 consists of 14 residues. Looked up from germline, CDR1 is MDHEN and CDR2 is SYDVKM. V dropped 6 bases and J dropped 5; count of bases not matched to a gene: 7. CDR3 sequence: CASRLAGSIDTQYF. The DNA for the CDR3 is TGTGCCAGCAGGTTAGCGGGATCTATAGATACGCAGTATTTT.

This clone was observed a single time. This sequence joins TRBV2 and TRBJ2-7; 8 nucleotides line up with TRBD1. The trim removed 7 bases at V and 1 base at J, leaving 6 bases unmatched. CDR3 length equals 14 residues. Germline CDR1 SNHLY, CDR2 FYNNEI. In DNA form, the CDR3 reads TGTGCCAGCACTTCCGGGACAGGTTCCTACGAGCAGTACTTC. Translating gives CASTSGTGSYEQYF.

The chain has TRBV24-1 and TRBJ1-5; perhaps TRBD1 as D (5 bases). The germline V gene encodes CDR1 KGHDR and CDR2 SFDVKD. The ends were cut back, 3 bases at V and 6 bases at J, with 8 bases in the middle. The CDR3 contains 13 residues. CDR3 DNA sequence: TGTGCCACCAGTGATCTGAGGGGTCAGCCCCAGCATTTT. The encoded protein is CATSDLRGQPQHF.

The rearrangement joins TRBV2 to TRBJ1-1; D is possibly TRBD1 (5 bases). The CDR3 is 13 residues long. V was cut by 6 bases and J by 1 base, with 9 bases left in between. Per germline, CDR1 SNHLY and CDR2 FYNNEI. The CDR3 nucleotides are TGTGCCAGCAGCGATACAGGGAACACTGAAGCTTTCTTT. Translation gives CASSDTGNTEAFF.

The chain links TRBV28 to TRBJ2-6; D gene ambiguous. Trimming shortened V by 6 bases and J by 2 bases, and 14 bases separated the two germline ends. Germline assignment: CDR1 MDHEN and CDR2 SYDVKM. The CDR3 loop spans 16 amino acids. This CDR3 reads CASSLGVGAGANVLTF. The CDR3, as DNA: TGTGCCAGCAGCCTTGGTGTGGGCGCTGGGGCCAACGTCCTGACTTTC.

The chain combines TRBV4-3 with TRBJ2-5; D not resolved. The V and J ends lost 0 bases and 1 base respectively, with 6 bases between them. The CDR3 length is 14 residues. Looked up from germline, CDR1 is LGHNA and CDR2 is YSLEER. The DNA of the CDR3 is TGCGCCAGCAGCCAAGAGGCGCTCCAAGAGACCCAGTACTTC. This translates into CASSQEALQETQYF.

J is TRBJ2-3 and V is TRBV18; 8 bases agree with TRBD2. This CDR3 region has 16 residues. J lost 2 bases, V lost 1 base, and 5 bases had no gene match. Germline loops: CDR1 KGHSH, CDR2 LQKENI. Here the CDR3 DNA reads TGTGCCAGCTCACCACGAGCGGGAGACCCCACAGATACGCAGTATTTT. Translating gives CASSPRAGDPTDTQYF.

The chain is built from TRBV9 and TRBJ1-4, with 9 bases lining up with TRBD1. Per the germline V gene, CDR1 is SGDLS and CDR2 is YYNGEE. With V trimmed by 2 bases and J by 7 bases, 6 bases remained unmatched. CDR3 size: 15 residues. CDR3 sequence (DNA): TGTGCCAGCAGCGTTAATGACAGGGGGTTTGAAAAACTGTTTTTT. Translated: CASSVNDRGFEKLFF.

The rearrangement joins TRBV5-1 to TRBJ2-7; 7 nucleotides match TRBD2. Per the germline V gene, CDR1 is SGHRS and CDR2 is YFSETQ. The CDR3 consists of 14 residues. V was clipped by 4 bases and J by 4 bases; unmatched bases: 8. The CDR3, as DNA: TGCGCCAGCAGCCCTGGACTAGTTAGGTACGAGCAGTACTTC. This gives the protein CASSPGLVRYEQYF.

The chain links TRBV3-1 (or the pseudogene TRBV3-2) to TRBJ1-6; D uncertain. The germline V gene has CDR1 LGHDT and CDR2 YNNKEL (reference sequence). Deletions cut 1 base from V and 9 bases from J, with 1 base between. CDR3 length equals 11 residues. The CDR3 region has the DNA TGTGCCAGCAGCCAAGGTTCACCCCTCCACTTT. Residues: CASSQGSPLHF.